This T cell receptor (beta chain) was sequenced for a study of blood T cells in healthy people across ages. A second PCR of 7 to 11 cycles used a sample-barcoded 5' primer and a J-beta primer mix. MiXCR was run by TCRdb on the 5' RACE reads, yielding one entry per CDR3 protein. Of 650,000 or so distinct CDR3 sequences listed, around 52% are singletons. This clonotype has a handful of counts. The sequencing input was blood. This TCR was recovered from a woman of 80 years or more in good health.

In DNA, the CDR3 is TGTGCCAGTGGACAGGGGATGAACACTGAAGCTTTCTTT. Translated, it gives CASGQGMNTEAFF. The chain couples TRBV4-2 to TRBJ1-1; 9 nucleotides line up with TRBD1. V was clipped by 9 bases and J by 0 bases; unmatched bases: 2. This CDR3 has 13 residues. Looked up from germline, CDR1 is LGHNA and CDR2 is YNFKEQ.